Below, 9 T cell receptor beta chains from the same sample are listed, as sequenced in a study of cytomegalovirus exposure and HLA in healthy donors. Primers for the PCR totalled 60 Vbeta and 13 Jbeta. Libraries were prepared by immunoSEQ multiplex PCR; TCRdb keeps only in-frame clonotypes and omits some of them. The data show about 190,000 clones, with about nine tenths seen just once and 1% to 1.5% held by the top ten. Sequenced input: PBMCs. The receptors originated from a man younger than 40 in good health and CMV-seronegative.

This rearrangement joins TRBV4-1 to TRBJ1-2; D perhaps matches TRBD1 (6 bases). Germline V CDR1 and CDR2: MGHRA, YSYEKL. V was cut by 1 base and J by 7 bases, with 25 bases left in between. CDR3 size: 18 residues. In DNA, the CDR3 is TGCGCCAGCAGCCAAGCCATAGGGGGGGCGCCGAGTTTAGCTGGCTACACCTTC. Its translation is CASSQAIGGAPSLAGYTF.

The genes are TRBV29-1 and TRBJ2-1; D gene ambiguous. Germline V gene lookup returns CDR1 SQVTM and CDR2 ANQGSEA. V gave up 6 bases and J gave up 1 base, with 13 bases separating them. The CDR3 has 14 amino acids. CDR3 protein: CSVALTGSYNEQFF. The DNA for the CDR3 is TGCAGCGTCGCACTAACTGGTTCCTACAATGAGCAGTTCTTC.

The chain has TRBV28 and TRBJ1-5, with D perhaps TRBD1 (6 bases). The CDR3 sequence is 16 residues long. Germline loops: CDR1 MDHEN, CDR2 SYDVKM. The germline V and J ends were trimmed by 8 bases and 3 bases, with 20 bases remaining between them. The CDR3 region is CASSNYGGLLNQPQHF. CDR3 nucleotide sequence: TGTGCCAGCTCAAACTACGGGGGGCTCCTCAATCAGCCCCAGCATTTT.

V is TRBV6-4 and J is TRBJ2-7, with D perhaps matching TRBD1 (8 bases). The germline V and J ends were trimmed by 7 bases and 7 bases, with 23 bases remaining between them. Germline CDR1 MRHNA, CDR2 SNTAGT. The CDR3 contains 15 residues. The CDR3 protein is CASMLDRVSAGEQYF. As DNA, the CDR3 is TGTGCCAGCATGCTGGACAGGGTTTCAGCGGGGGAGCAGTACTTC.

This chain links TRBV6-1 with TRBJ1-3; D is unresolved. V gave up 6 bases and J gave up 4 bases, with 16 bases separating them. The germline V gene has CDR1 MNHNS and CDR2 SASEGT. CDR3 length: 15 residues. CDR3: CASSRPGPGGNTIYF. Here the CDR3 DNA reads TGTGCCAGCAGCCGCCCGGGCCCGGGGGGAAACACCATATATTTT.

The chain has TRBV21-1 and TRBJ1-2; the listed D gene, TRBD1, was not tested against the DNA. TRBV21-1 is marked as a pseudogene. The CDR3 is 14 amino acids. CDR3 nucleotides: TGTGCCAGCAGCCAAACCTGGACAGGGTGTGGCTACACCTTC. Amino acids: CASSQTWTGCGYTF.

The CDR3 sequence: CASSMTGWNTEAFF. CDR3 nucleotides: TGTGCCAGTAGTATGACAGGGTGGAACACTGAAGCTTTCTTT. The chain links TRBV19 to TRBJ1-1; TRBD1 agrees at 7 bases. This CDR3 region has 14 residues. Germline V gives CDR1 LNHDA, CDR2 SQIVND (reference sequence). The trim removed 3 bases at V and 1 base at J, leaving 2 bases unmatched. Drawing the rest from reference TRBV19 and TRBJ1-1, the complete variable domain is DGGITQSPKYLFRKEGQNVTLSCEQNLNHDAMYWYRQDPGQGLRLIYYSQIVNDFQKGDIAEGYSVSREKKESFPLTVTSAQKNPTAFYLCASSMTGWNTEAFFGQGTRLTVV.

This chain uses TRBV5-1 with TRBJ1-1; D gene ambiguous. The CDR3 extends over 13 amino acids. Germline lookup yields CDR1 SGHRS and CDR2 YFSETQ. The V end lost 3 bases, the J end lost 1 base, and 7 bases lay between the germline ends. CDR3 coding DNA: TGCGCCAGCAGCTGGCGGGCGAACACTGAAGCTTTCTTT. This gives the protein CASSWRANTEAFF.

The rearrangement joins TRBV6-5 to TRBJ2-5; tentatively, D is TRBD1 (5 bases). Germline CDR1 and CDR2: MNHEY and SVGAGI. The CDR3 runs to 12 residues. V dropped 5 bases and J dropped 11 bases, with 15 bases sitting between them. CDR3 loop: CASSQTGQEQYF. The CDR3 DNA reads TGTGCCAGCAGTCAAACCGGACAAGAGCAGTACTTC.